The clone carrying this T cell receptor (beta chain) was seen ten or more times. Its specificity is not known. The sample comes from a study of neurological immune-mediated disorders. V was trimmed by 3 bases and J by 6 bases, leaving 10 bases between them. The CDR3 is 12 amino acids. Looked up from germline, CDR1 is DFQATT and CDR2 is SNEGSKA (reference sequence). General study findings and limits: TCR clonal expansion peaked in HTLV-1-associated myelopathy patients and was lowest in multiple sclerosis patients. Private repertoires in all groups were suggested, as expanded clones shared no CDR3 amino acid sequences across subjects.

The cDNA was generated by 5'RACE with 10-nucleotide random UMIs. Over 190 million TCR-beta sequences, together covering 15-18 subjects, were produced by every individual sequencing run that was carried out. TCRdb used MiXCR to reprocess the 5' RACE reads, holding one entry per CDR3 protein. The sample records roughly 50,000 distinct CDR3 sequences, about 13% being singletons. The chain couples TRBV20-1 to TRBJ2-3, with a tentative D call TRBD2 (6 bases). The TCR sequence derives from a woman aged 55-70 years with HTLV-1-associated myelopathy (HAM/TSP). Sequencing was carried out using PBMCs. The CDR3 protein is CSASVLADTQYF. The CDR3 region has the DNA TGCAGTGCTAGTGTCCTAGCGGATACGCAGTATTTT.